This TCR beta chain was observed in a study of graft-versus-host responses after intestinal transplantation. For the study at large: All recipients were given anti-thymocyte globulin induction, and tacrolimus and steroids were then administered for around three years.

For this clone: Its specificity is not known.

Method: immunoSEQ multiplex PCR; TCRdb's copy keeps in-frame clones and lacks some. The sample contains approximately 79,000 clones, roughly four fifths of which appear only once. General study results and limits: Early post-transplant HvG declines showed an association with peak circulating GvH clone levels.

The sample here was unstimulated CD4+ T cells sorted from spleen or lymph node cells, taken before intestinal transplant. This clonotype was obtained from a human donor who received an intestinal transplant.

For the CDR3, the DNA is TGTGCCAGCAGCAGTACAGGTAGCGGTGGCTACACCTTC. This gives the protein CASSSTGSGGYTF. The chain carries TRBV28 and TRBJ1-2; tentatively, D is TRBD1 (5 bases). Germline lookup yields CDR1 MDHEN and CDR2 SYDVKM. Trimming removed 6 bases from V and 7 bases from J, with 15 bases in between. The CDR3 spans 13 residues.